This T cell receptor (beta chain) was found in a study of blood T cell repertoires in COVID-19 (dated by TCRdb to 2018 to 2021). With regard to the full study: Collaborator samples came from the United States, Italy and Spain and covered acute and convalescent phases of COVID-19. The prospective study material was composed of cDNA or gDNA derived from T cells, B-cell-depleted T cells, or PBMCs. Subjects who had been exposed to COVID-19, were actively infected with it, or had recovered from it provided the deeply sampled blood TCRbeta repertoires that made up the dataset. The repertoires were made available in a free public database intended to serve as a resource for research on the immune response to SARS-CoV-2. The samples were drawn from two sources: the first 160 participants of the ongoing ImmuneRACE study, and 950 to 1,500 subjects contributed by 6 global collaborators. Nearly every sample came with metadata listing a de-identified subject ID, COVID-19 status, age in years and sex. HLA class I and class II types, where available, came from metadata supplied by the sample provider rather than from assay-based typing.

Whole blood was collected in K2EDTA tubes by collaborating institutions according to the institutions' own protocols. For TCRbeta analysis, collaborators shipped samples as frozen whole blood, isolated PBMCs, or DNA extracted from either of those sample types. The investigation overall reported the following: The amount of clinical and demographic metadata varied by source and participant and was provided uncurated.

V is cut by 10 bases and J by 4 bases, and the space between the germline ends is 16 bases. From the cysteine through the phenylalanine, the CDR3 covers 13 amino acids. Solely the CDR3 DNA is kept, with 39 bases framed from the first base. Comment on this clone: The target of this receptor is not known. Base qualities are not recorded, but no much larger clone differs from it by a single base.

TCRbeta CDR3 regions were amplified from genomic DNA using the immunoSEQ Assay, a bias-controlled multiplex PCR. The study's processing was this. The number of nucleated cells in each sample was estimated by amplification of reference gene primers within the assay. To quantify the absolute abundance of each unique TCRbeta CDR3 rearrangement, sequence reads were collapsed and filtered. For each sample, productive Simpson clonality was calculated as the square root of Simpson's diversity index across productive rearrangements. In TCRdb, the immuneACCESS table is reduced to in-frame sequences with V and J assigned. These tables do not hold every clone; where another copy was compared, an unresolved V gene accounts for under half, and the others remain unexplained. That table supplies the V and J calls and clone size; D and trimming were determined from the DNA. The sample table holds 150,000 or so clones, of which over 70% were seen once. The top ten clones comprise roughly 0.6% of the sample.

The clonotype was recovered from a man aged 55 to 70 with acute or convalescent COVID-19. The rearranged chain carries TRBV12-3 or TRBV12-4 and TRBJ1-1, with TRBD1 tentatively as D gene (6 bases match). Sequencing was carried out using peripheral blood. The nucleotides are TGTGCCACCGAGAGGACAGCGCTCACTGAAGCTTTCTTT. It translates to CATERTALTEAFF.